This T cell receptor (beta chain) was sequenced for a study of T cell responses to AZD1222 COVID-19 vaccine. Broader study findings: Reports indicate that nearly half of spike-specific TCRs are directed at unmutated variant regions. White British people made up most donors, females outnumbered males, and clonal diversity was possibly underestimated. Just five to seven AZD1222 recipients tested seropositive at baseline.

Sequenced by immunoSEQ multiplex PCR; TCRdb stores in-frame clones only, minus some. The data contain under 150,000 clones, roughly 89% of them singletons. With respect to this clone: Antigen specificity is unknown.

The clonotype was recovered from an adult in good health. This sample comprised peripheral blood, obtained on day 0 of AZD1222 vaccination.

This chain's CDR3 is CASVLTGNEQFF. The CDR3 nucleotides read TGTGCCAGCGTACTAACGGGCAATGAGCAGTTCTTC. The V gene is TRBV7-9, the J gene TRBJ2-1; D gene uncertain. Trimming pared 8 bases from V and 6 bases from J, leaving 11 bases between. Per the germline V gene, CDR1 is SEHNR and CDR2 is FQNEAQ (reference sequence). The CDR3 extends over 12 amino acids.